Below, 5 T cell receptor beta chains from the same sample are listed, as sequenced in a study of shared clonotypes between healthy human individuals. Here immunoSEQ multiplex PCR was the method, and the copy in TCRdb shows in-frame clones only, minus some. The sample carries 2 million to 2.5 million clones, approximately 96% recorded once. The specimen was naive CD4+ T cells sorted from blood. Subset denoted: CD45RA+ positively selected. The receptors shown here come from a young man in good health.

The chain recombines TRBV7-9 with TRBJ1-1; D unresolved. Germline V CDR1 and CDR2: SEHNR, FQNEAQ (reference sequence). With 6 bases removed from V and 1 base from J, the gap between germline ends came to 9 bases. The CDR3 runs 13 residues. CDR3 coding DNA: TGTGCCAGCAGTTATACCTCGAACACTGAAGCTTTCTTT. Encoded protein: CASSYTSNTEAFF.

This clone was detected only once. The chain has TRBV6-1 and TRBJ1-3, with unresolved D. V shed 0 bases and J shed 0 bases, with 6 bases lying between them. There are 15 residues in the CDR3. Germline-derived CDR1 and CDR2 are MNHNS and SASEGT. CDR3 amino acids: CASSEAIRSGNTIYF. Here the CDR3 DNA reads TGTGCCAGCAGTGAAGCAATTCGCTCTGGAAACACCATATATTTT.

As regards this clone: The sample holds other DNA sequences that translate to the same CDR3. The CDR3 bases are TGTGCCAGCAGTTTATCTTCTGGGGCCAACGTCCTGACTTTC. This sequence encodes CASSLSSGANVLTF. The chain employs TRBV27 and TRBJ2-6; no clear D gene. This CDR3 comprises 14 residues. CDR1 is MNHEY and CDR2 is SMNVEV in the germline V gene (reference sequence). V was shortened by 0 bases and J by 1 base, with 1 base between the two germline ends.

A note on this clone: The same CDR3 also results from other DNA sequences found in this sample. V gene TRBV29-1 combines with J gene TRBJ1-1; D is uncertain. The germline V and J ends were trimmed by 1 base and 2 bases, with 2 bases remaining between them. CDR1 is SQVTM and CDR2 is ANQGSEA in the germline V gene. The CDR3 runs to 11 residues. This chain's CDR3 is CSVEVNTEAFF. CDR3 nucleotide sequence: TGCAGCGTTGAAGTCAACACTGAAGCTTTCTTT.

With respect to this clone: This CDR3 is also generated by other DNA sequences in the sample. The CDR3 DNA reads TGTGCCAGCTCACCTAGCGGGGGGGCCTACGAGCAGTACTTC. Protein product: CASSPSGGAYEQYF. This chain uses TRBV18 with TRBJ2-7; 11 nucleotides line up with TRBD2. The CDR3 loop spans 14 amino acids. Germline loops: CDR1 KGHSH, CDR2 LQKENI. V gave up 3 bases and J gave up 2 bases; unmatched junction bases: 0.